One sample yielded the 10 T cell receptor beta chains listed below, sequenced in a study of blood T cells in healthy people across ages. Next came a second PCR, run for about 7 to 11 cycles, which used a sample-barcoded 5' primer along with a J-beta primer mix. MiXCR was run by TCRdb on the 5' RACE reads, yielding one entry per CDR3 protein. Of 850,000 to 1,000,000 distinct CDR3 sequences in the sample, just over 50% were seen once. Sequenced sample: blood. The receptors stem from a woman aged 55 to 70 in good health.

This sequence joins TRBV7-2 and TRBJ2-1; tentatively, D is TRBD1 (6 bases). Trimming stripped 5 bases from V and 4 bases from J, with 12 bases between. Germline V gene lookup returns CDR1 SGHTA and CDR2 FQGNSA. There are 14 residues in the CDR3. The CDR3 region is CASSPGQAYNEQFF. For the CDR3, the DNA is TGTGCCAGCAGCCCGGGACAAGCATACAATGAGCAGTTCTTC.

The rearrangement uses TRBV29-1 and TRBJ2-1; weak D call: TRBD2 (6 bases). This CDR3 comprises 13 residues. Germline-derived CDR1 and CDR2 are SQVTM and ANQGSEA. With 4 bases removed from V and 10 bases from J, the gap between germline ends came to 17 bases. DNA for the CDR3: TGCAGCGTTGTCGAGACCCCCCGGGGGGAGCAGTTCTTC. Its translation is CSVVETPRGEQFF.

This clonotype occurred a few times. The J gene is TRBJ2-4, the V gene TRBV29-1, with no clear D. The CDR3 loop spans 13 amino acids. Germline CDR1 reads SQVTM; CDR2 reads ANQGSEA. Deletions cut 4 bases from V and 3 bases from J, with 10 bases between. The CDR3 coding sequence is TGCAGCGTTGTTGAGTGGCGCAAAAACATTCAGTACTTC. Translating it yields CSVVEWRKNIQYF.

This clonotype was seen only a few times. CDR3 in amino acids: CATRSNQDLQYEQYF. CDR3 bases: TGTGCCACCAGGTCGAACCAAGACCTCCAGTACGAGCAGTACTTC. The chain combines TRBV15 with TRBJ2-7; D not resolved. CDR1 and CDR2 (germline): LNHNV, YYDKDF (reference sequence). The CDR3 runs 15 residues. The V gene lost 6 bases and the J gene lost 4 bases, with 19 bases spanning the gap.

The chain combines TRBV28 with TRBJ1-2; 8 nucleotides agree with TRBD1. This CDR3 has 13 amino acids. V shed 8 bases and J 4 bases; nucleotides not matched to a gene: 6. Germline V gene lookup returns CDR1 MDHEN and CDR2 SYDVKM. DNA of the CDR3: TGTGCCAGCGGGTCGACAGGGGTCTATGGCTACACCTTC. Translating it yields CASGSTGVYGYTF.

The sample holds a few counts of this clonotype. The CDR3 DNA follows: TGTGCCAGCAGTTACCGTCGGGGGAGTGAAGCTTTCTTT. This codes for CASSYRRGSEAFF. The chain has TRBV6-5 and TRBJ1-1; D may be TRBD1 (5 bases). Trimming stripped 2 bases from V and 7 bases from J, with 11 bases between. Germline CDR1 MNHEY, CDR2 SVGAGI. The CDR3 extends over 13 amino acids.

The V call is TRBV6-2 or TRBV6-3, the J call TRBJ2-4; D may correspond to TRBD1 or TRBD2 (5 bases each). The CDR3 contains 13 residues. The V gene lost 6 bases and the J gene lost 14 bases, with 20 bases spanning the gap. The germline CDR1 and CDR2 sequences are MNHEY and SVGEGT. For the CDR3, the DNA is TGTGCCAGCAGCCCCGTTGTACTCGGGACGGAGTACTTC. This codes for CASSPVVLGTEYF.

V gene TRBV20-1 combines with J gene TRBJ2-3; D gene uncertain. Trimming removed 3 bases at V and 1 base at J, with 11 bases between. Germline V gene data show CDR1 as DFQATT and CDR2 as SNEGSKA (reference sequence). This CDR3 has 14 residues. The CDR3 bases are TGCAGTGCTAGTGCGCATATACGCACAGATACGCAGTATTTT. Encoded protein: CSASAHIRTDTQYF.

The genes are TRBV2 and TRBJ2-3; the D is unclear. The germline CDR1 and CDR2 sequences are SNHLY and FYNNEI. The V end lost 6 bases, the J end lost 4 bases, and 23 bases lay between the germline ends. The CDR3 runs 17 residues. The CDR3 sequence: CASRATAPGPSADTQYF. In nucleotides, the CDR3 is TGTGCCAGCAGAGCCACAGCCCCAGGCCCGTCGGCAGATACGCAGTATTTT.

This clonotype came up a few times. The V and J genes are TRBV6-2 or TRBV6-3 and TRBJ2-2; the D gene is possibly TRBD2 (5 bases). Germline CDR1 is MNHEY and CDR2 is SVGEGT. The CDR3 totals 14 residues. V was trimmed by 6 bases and J by 4 bases, leaving 12 bases between them. The DNA of the CDR3 is TGTGCCAGCAGACCCAGCGGAGCCACCGGGGAGCTGTTTTTT. Residues: CASRPSGATGELFF.